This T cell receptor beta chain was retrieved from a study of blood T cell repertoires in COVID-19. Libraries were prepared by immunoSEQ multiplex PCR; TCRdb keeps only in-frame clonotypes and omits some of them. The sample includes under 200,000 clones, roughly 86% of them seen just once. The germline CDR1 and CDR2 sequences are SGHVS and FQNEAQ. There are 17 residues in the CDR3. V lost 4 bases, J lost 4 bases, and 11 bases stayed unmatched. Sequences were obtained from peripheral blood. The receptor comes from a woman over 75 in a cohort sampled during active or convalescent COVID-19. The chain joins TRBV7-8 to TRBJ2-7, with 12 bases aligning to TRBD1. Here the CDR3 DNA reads TGTGCCAGCAGCTCCTACGGGACAGGGGGCATCCTTTACGAGCAGTACTTC. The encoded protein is CASSSYGTGGILYEQYF.